Listed below are T cell receptor beta chains from one sample, sequenced in a study of blood T cells in healthy people across ages. TCRdb fed the 5' RACE reads into MiXCR, producing one record per CDR3 protein. Of some 1,800,000 distinct CDR3 sequences listed, about two fifths are singletons. Sequencing used blood. All receptors derive from a human donor in good health. Both conserved end residues are part of each CDR3. Fields, in order: D gene, J gene, CDR3 length, clone size, V gene, CDR3 protein, CDR3 DNA. A D gene is named only where the DNA matches it firmly. Some rows have no size entry. The others give once, few or many, or a class for an expanded clone.

TRBD1,TRBJ1-5,14,few,TRBV7-2,CASSSGTAFQPQHF,TGTGCCAGCAGCTCCGGGACAGCATTTCAGCCCCAGCATTTT
TRBD2,TRBJ2-7,17,-,TRBV12-3/TRBV12-4,CASEPGTSYPVGDEQYF,TGTGCCAGCGAACCCGGGACTAGTTATCCCGTAGGCGACGAGCAGTACTTC
-,TRBJ2-4,15,-,TRBV14,CASSYGPSAKNIQYF,TGTGCCAGCAGCTACGGGCCATCAGCCAAAAACATTCAGTACTTC
-,TRBJ2-3,13,-,TRBV11-2,CASSLDRWDTQYF,TGTGCCAGCAGCTTAGATCGGTGGGATACGCAGTATTTT
-,TRBJ2-3,14,few,TRBV24-1,CATGEGGYTDTQYF,TGTGCCACCGGCGAGGGGGGTTATACAGATACGCAGTATTTT
-,TRBJ1-4,15,-,TRBV28,CASSPIQLRGEKLFF,TGTGCCAGCAGCCCGATCCAACTCCGAGGGGAAAAACTGTTTTTT
TRBD1,TRBJ2-2,13,-,TRBV6-2/TRBV6-3,CASRGTGRGELFF,TGTGCCAGCAGAGGGACAGGGAGAGGGGAGTTGTTTTTT
-,TRBJ1-5,12,-,TRBV4-2,CASSQEGQPQHF,TGTGCCAGCAGCCAAGAGGGGCAGCCCCAGCATTTT
-,TRBJ1-1,12,few,TRBV12-3/TRBV12-4,CASSFTVTEAFF,TGTGCCAGCAGTTTCACCGTCACTGAAGCTTTCTTT
-,TRBJ1-2,15,few,TRBV29-1,CSATDSRFANYGYTF,TGCAGCGCCACGGACAGTCGTTTTGCTAACTATGGCTACACCTTC
-,TRBJ1-6,14,few,TRBV5-1,CASSLNRNNSPLHF,TGCGCCAGCAGCTTGAACAGAAATAATTCACCCCTCCACTTT
-,TRBJ2-7,13,once,TRBV6-5,CASSYSVGETLYF,TGTGCCAGCAGTTACTCGGTGGGGGAGACCCTGTACTTC
-,TRBJ1-1,22,few,TRBV29-1,CSVVRHLDVISDQPQRGTEAFF,TGCAGCGTTGTGCGGCATCTAGATGTGATATCGGACCAACCTCAAAGGGGCACTGAAGCTTTCTTT
-,TRBJ2-5,14,-,TRBV24-1,CATSRGEEGETQYF,TGTGCCACCAGTAGGGGGGAAGAGGGAGAGACCCAGTACTTC
-,TRBJ2-3,18,many,TRBV14,CASSQGGGFALGRNTQYF,TGTGCCAGCAGCCAAGGAGGAGGATTTGCCCTCGGAAGGAATACGCAGTATTTT
-,TRBJ2-1,15,many,TRBV5-1,CASSLVGNSYNEQFF,TGTGCCAGCAGCTTGGTTGGCAACTCCTACAATGAGCAGTTCTTC
-,TRBJ2-2,16,-,TRBV20-1,CSANVFGLSNTGELFF,TGCAGTGCTAATGTATTCGGCCTTTCGAACACCGGGGAGCTGTTTTTT
-,TRBJ2-3,15,few,TRBV7-3,CASSLLGGYTDTQYF,TGTGCCAGCAGCTTGCTCGGAGGGTACACAGATACGCAGTATTTT
-,TRBJ1-2,11,-,TRBV29-1,CSDRSNYGYTF,TGCAGCGACCGGAGCAACTATGGCTACACCTTC
-,TRBJ2-6,14,many,TRBV14,CASSQISGANVLTF,TGTGCCAGCAGCCAAATCTCTGGGGCCAACGTCCTGACTTTC
-,TRBJ2-7,14,-,TRBV7-6,CASIWATGPYEQYF,TGTGCCAGCATCTGGGCAACAGGTCCCTACGAGCAGTACTTC
-,TRBJ2-5,16,few,TRBV11-3,CASSPYGGLDQETQYF,TGTGCCAGCAGCCCTTACGGGGGCCTAGACCAAGAGACCCAGTACTTC
TRBD2,TRBJ2-7,16,once,TRBV10-3,CATTNPTSGSGYEQYF,TGTGCCACCACGAACCCTACTAGCGGGAGTGGGTACGAGCAGTACTTC
-,TRBJ2-7,16,-,TRBV5-1,CASSLSGGGFNYEQYF,TGCGCCAGCAGCTTATCGGGAGGGGGCTTCAACTACGAGCAGTACTTC
-,TRBJ2-6,18,few,TRBV15,CATSRDDRYLSGGNVLTF,TGTGCCACCAGCAGAGACGACAGGTATCTGAGTGGGGGCAACGTCCTGACTTTC
TRBD1,TRBJ1-5,15,-,TRBV7-8,CASSFGTGLNQPQHF,TGTGCCAGCAGCTTCGGGACAGGGCTTAATCAGCCCCAGCATTTT
-,TRBJ1-5,13,-,TRBV6-5,CASSPDSEGTQHF,TGTGCCAGCAGCCCGGACAGCGAAGGTACCCAGCATTTT